This T cell receptor (beta chain) comes out of a study of regulatory T cells in long-lasting Graves disease. The CDR3 runs to 15 residues. V was clipped by 7 bases and J by 7 bases; unmatched bases: 9. General study findings and limits: Persistent Graves' patients possessed reduced TCR diversity relative to recently diagnosed ones.

Documented time point: newly diagnosed GD, antithyroid drugs for less than 3 months. After RNA was extracted from PBMCs, the TCR library was made from it. EDTA tubes were used for drawing around 8.2 milliliters of peripheral blood. HTBI primers from iRepertoire and Arm-PCR of CDR3 regions yielded the TCR beta libraries. MiXCR was run by TCRdb on the multiplex PCR reads, yielding one entry per CDR3 protein. The repertoire has around 500,000 distinct CDR3 sequences, around 16% of them found once; the top ten carry 20% to 25%. This clonotype was found many times. The antigen remains undetermined. A further study also used this sample, focusing on T cells in Graves' hyperthyroidism and ophthalmopathy.

This rearrangement joins TRBV12-3 or TRBV12-4 to TRBJ1-6, with 8 bases fitting TRBD1. The input for sequencing was peripheral blood mononuclear cells (PBMCs), taken at new diagnosis, from a patient treated with antithyroid drugs. The TCR originated in a woman in her forties or fifties with Graves disease. The CDR3 DNA is TGTGCCAGCACCCCAATTGGACAGGGAAATTCACCCCTCCACTTT. As protein: CASTPIGQGNSPLHF.